These 17 T cell receptor beta chains came from one sample sequenced in a study of human T cells and chemical hapten exposure (dated by TCRdb to the early 2020s). What the time point label conveys for this sample: patch test 1, 2 weeks after DPC sensitization. The sample's treatment or condition label is to be understood as: therapeutic diphenylcyclopropenone sensitization with weekly scalp DPC. The library was produced with RACE. TCRdb lists the instrument as NextSeq 500. TCRdb applied fastp at Q25 and MiXCR to the public reads, then kept only in-frame beta chains. When rows share a CDR3 protein, they turn into one entry using the most common DNA and genes. This sample gives roughly 180,000 distinct CDR3 sequences in total; 20% to 25% of them show up just once. The ten largest clones add up to about 7% of the sample. The sequencing used whole blood, collected in connection with sensitization to the hapten diphenylcyclopropenone (DPC). The receptors originated from a woman between 45 and 60 years old with alopecia areata. Some clones in this sample may be carry-over from other donors' samples.

J is TRBJ2-3 and V is TRBV7-6, with a possible D match to TRBD2 (6 bases). CDR1 and CDR2 from the germline V gene are SGHVS and FNYEAQ. This CDR3 comprises 15 residues. Between the trimmed V and J ends, which lost 5 bases and 9 bases, there was a span of 21 bases. CDR3 DNA: TGTGCCAGCAGCCCTAGCGCACTCCAGGGCGAAACGCAGTATTTT. Translation gives CASSPSALQGETQYF.

The genes are TRBV12-3 or TRBV12-4 and TRBJ1-2, with 8 bases fitting TRBD1. This CDR3 comprises 15 residues. Trimming cost V 2 bases and J 5 bases; bases outside gene matches: 7. CDR3 bases: TGTGCCAGCAGTTTACAGGGGGCGATTGGGTATGGCTACACCTTC. It is translated as CASSLQGAIGYGYTF.

The chain joins TRBV20-1 to TRBJ1-3; D remains unclear. The ends were cut back, 3 bases at V and 0 bases at J, with 6 bases in the middle. CDR1 DFQATT and CDR2 SNEGSKA come from the germline V gene (reference sequence). This CDR3 contains 13 residues. The CDR3 region is CSASTYSGNTIYF. As DNA, the CDR3 is TGCAGTGCTAGTACATACTCTGGAAACACCATATATTTT.

The rearrangement uses TRBV3-1 and TRBJ2-5; weak D call: TRBD2 (6 bases). The CDR3 consists of 16 residues. V was clipped by 1 base and J by 2 bases, with 14 bases between them. Per germline, CDR1 LGHDT and CDR2 YNNKEL (reference sequence). The CDR3 protein is CASSQAIAEPQETQYF. CDR3 DNA: TGTGCCAGCAGCCAAGCAATAGCGGAACCACAAGAGACCCAGTACTTC.

The sample holds a few counts of this clonotype. The V and J genes are TRBV5-1 and TRBJ2-3, with D maybe TRBD2 (6 bases). CDR1 SGHRS and CDR2 YFSETQ come from the germline V gene. With 7 bases removed from V and 2 bases from J, the gap between germline ends came to 14 bases. The CDR3 contains 14 residues. CDR3 sequence: CASGQLAVTDTQYF. The CDR3 region has the DNA TGCGCCAGCGGCCAACTAGCAGTCACAGATACGCAGTATTTT. Combining the CDR3 with reference TRBV5-1 and TRBJ2-3 gives the whole variable domain KAGVTQTPRYLIKTRGQQVTLSCSPISGHRSVSWYQQTPGQGLQFLFEYFSETQRNKGNFPGRFSGRQFSNSRSEMNVSTLELGDSALYLCASGQLAVTDTQYFGPGTRLTVL.

The chain combines TRBV25-1 with TRBJ1-1; perhaps TRBD1 as D (6 bases). V was pared by 2 bases and J by 3 bases, with 13 bases between. The CDR3 totals 15 residues. Looked up from germline, CDR1 is MGHDK and CDR2 is SYGVNS. CDR3 sequence (DNA): TGTGCCAGCAGTGAAATCGGGGGGCAGTACACTGAAGCTTTCTTT. Residues: CASSEIGGQYTEAFF.

The chain is built from TRBV29-1 and TRBJ2-3; TRBD1 matches at 7 bases. CDR1 SQVTM and CDR2 ANQGSEA come from the germline V gene. The CDR3 contains 12 residues. The V gene end was trimmed by 6 bases and the J gene end by 4 bases; junction bases not matched to a gene: 4. CDR3 protein: CSVYRGPDTQYF. CDR3 nucleotides: TGCAGCGTCTACAGGGGCCCAGATACGCAGTATTTT.

CDR3 protein: CSASGAVNEQFF. CDR3 bases: TGCAGTGCTAGTGGGGCCGTCAATGAGCAGTTCTTC. The V and J genes are TRBV20-1 and TRBJ2-1; D is perhaps TRBD1 (5 bases). V was clipped by 3 bases and J by 6 bases, with 9 bases between them. CDR1 and CDR2 from the germline V gene are DFQATT and SNEGSKA (reference sequence). This CDR3 region has 12 residues.

This clonotype was picked up a small number of times. J is TRBJ1-2 and V is TRBV20-1, with a possible D match to TRBD1 (6 bases). Germline assignment: CDR1 DFQATT and CDR2 SNEGSKA (reference sequence). Trimming stripped 0 bases from V and 8 bases from J, with 16 bases between. The CDR3 has 14 residues. The CDR3 region is CSARDPRGGRGYTF. CDR3 bases: TGCAGTGCTAGAGATCCCAGGGGTGGAAGAGGCTACACCTTC.

This chain connects TRBV21-1 to TRBJ2-6; TRBD1, the table's D call, was not compared with the DNA. TRBV21-1 is an annotated pseudogene. This CDR3 contains 17 residues. The CDR3 DNA sequence: TGTGCCAGCAGCAAAACGAACAGGGGGCCCGGGGCCAACGTCCTGACTTTC. The encoded protein is CASSKTNRGPGANVLTF.

Only a few counts were recorded for this clonotype. The chain employs TRBV7-8 and TRBJ2-3; 10 nucleotides agree with TRBD2. The ends lost 4 bases at V and 6 bases at J; junction bases unmatched: 10. From germline, CDR1 is SGHVS and CDR2 FQNEAQ. This CDR3 region has 16 residues. The DNA of the CDR3 is TGTGCCAGCAGCTCGTCCTCTAGCGGGAGTCCGGATACGCAGTATTTT. This encodes CASSSSSSGSPDTQYF. Full variable domain (rest looked up from reference TRBV7-8 and TRBJ2-3): GAGVSQSPRYKVAKRGQDVALRCDPISGHVSLFWYQQALGQGPEFLTYFQNEAQLDKSGLPSDRFFAERPEGSVSTLKIQRTQQEDSAVYLCASSSSSSGSPDTQYFGPGTRLTVL.

This clonotype was seen more than once but under ten times. This chain uses TRBV7-2 with TRBJ2-1, with D unclear. CDR1 SGHTA and CDR2 FQGNSA come from the germline V gene. Trimming pared 1 base from V and 10 bases from J, leaving 17 bases between. The CDR3 is 15 amino acids. The CDR3 nucleotides are TGTGCCAGCAGCTTAGATGGTCCCCGGAAAGCCGAGCAGTTCTTC. It is translated as CASSLDGPRKAEQFF.

This clonotype occurred a few times. This chain connects TRBV5-1 to TRBJ1-1, with 7 nucleotides matching TRBD1. After removal of 0 bases from V and 6 bases from J, the junction contained 8 bases not matched to a gene. Germline CDR1 is SGHRS and CDR2 is YFSETQ. There are 15 residues in the CDR3. CDR3 protein: CASSLDTGVEAEAFF. The DNA for the CDR3 is TGCGCCAGCAGCTTGGATACAGGGGTGGAGGCTGAAGCTTTCTTT.

This clonotype was seen more than once but under ten times. The rearrangement joins TRBV29-1 to TRBJ2-7; the D call may be TRBD1 or TRBD2 (6 bases each). This CDR3 has 13 residues. Germline assignment: CDR1 SQVTM and CDR2 ANQGSEA. The germline V and J ends were trimmed by 6 bases and 6 bases, with 18 bases remaining between them. CDR3 coding DNA: TGCAGCGTGGAGGATTTTGGGGGGCGCGAGCAGTACTTC. Its protein is CSVEDFGGREQYF.

This clonotype was counted only a few times. One junction end does not reproduce the germline sequence, and a read error may be involved. The V call is TRBV29-1, the J call TRBJ1-1; TRBD1 is a possible D gene (6 bases). The CDR3 loop spans 14 amino acids. Germline V lookup: CDR1 SQVTM, CDR2 ANQGSEA. Here the CDR3 DNA reads TGCAGCGCTGAAGAGGGGGGAAAAGGGACTGAAGCTTTCTTT. Translated, it gives CSAEEGGKGTEAFF.

The rearrangement joins TRBV11-1 to TRBJ2-1; D may correspond to TRBD1 or TRBD2 (5 bases each). The CDR3 sequence is 16 residues long. V was cut by 4 bases and J by 3 bases, with 16 bases left in between. CDR1 is SGHAT and CDR2 is FQDESV in the germline V gene (reference sequence). DNA for the CDR3: TGTGCCAGCAGCTCTCCGGGACCTACGCTCTACAATGAGCAGTTCTTC. Protein sequence: CASSSPGPTLYNEQFF. The complete variable domain, with remaining parts taken from reference TRBV11-1 and TRBJ2-1, reads EAEVAQSPRYKITEKSQAVAFWCDPISGHATLYWYRQILGQGPELLVQFQDESVVDDSQLPKDRFSAERLKGVDSTLKIQPAELGDSAMYLCASSSPGPTLYNEQFFGPGTRLTVL.

V and J are TRBV29-1 and TRBJ2-4; 7 bases are a match to TRBD1. Germline V gene data show CDR1 as SQVTM and CDR2 as ANQGSEA. V lost 7 bases and J lost 0; bases outside the gene matches: 12. CDR3 length: 16 residues. The CDR3 region is CSALTGIEIAKNIQYF. DNA of the CDR3: TGCAGCGCCTTGACAGGGATTGAGATAGCCAAAAACATTCAGTACTTC. The variable domain in full, completed from reference TRBV29-1 and TRBJ2-4, reads SAVISQKPSRDICQRGTSLTIQCQVDSQVTMMFWYRQQPGQSLTLIATANQGSEATYESGFVIDKFPISRPNLTFSTLTVSNMSPEDSSIYLCSALTGIEIAKNIQYFGAGTRLSVL.